The entry below gives a single TCR beta chain sequence along with its context. What antigen it recognizes has not been identified. Within one base of it there is no much larger clone, and no base qualities were kept. The library was made by the immunoSEQ multiplex PCR assay. Processing in the source paper ran as follows. A statistical classification framework was developed to diagnose cytomegalovirus status using the catalog of TCR beta chain sequences. In its TCRdb copy, this immuneACCESS table keeps in-frame sequences only and misses some clones. Where compared with another copy, unresolved V genes explain less than half of these, and the others have no known cause. The V and J calls and clone size come from that table; D and trimming were worked out from the DNA. The sample table holds about 220,000 clones, of which just over 85% were seen once. The ten largest account for around 3% of the sample.

CDR1 and CDR2 were assigned from the germline V gene as SGHTA and FQGNSA. V is clipped by 3 bases and J by 2 bases, and the sequence between their germline boundaries is 11 bases long. The CDR3 measures 14 amino acids from cysteine to phenylalanine. Just the 42-base CDR3 DNA is kept, in frame starting at base 1. The sample comes from a study of cytomegalovirus exposure and HLA in healthy donors (dated by TCRdb to 2015 to 2018). Context from the whole study: A later analysis indicated that the 95 to 150 validation repertoires were generated on the platform also employed for the approximately 700 repertoires of the first cohort. The study aimed to test whether cataloging public T cell receptors could reveal signatures of past pathogen exposure. In addition to the first cohort of 650 to 800 subjects, a separate validation cohort of approximately 130 different subjects was used. To predict cytomegalovirus infection status, the study brought together high-throughput TCR immunosequencing, statistical association of individual TCRs with disease status, and machine learning.

The research as a whole found: While some public TCRs were present in many individuals, most TCR sequences turned up only very rarely across donors. Cytomegalovirus status was reported to be diagnosed by the classifier with high specificity and sensitivity in both the original and validation cohorts. The authors suggested that the approach could potentially be extended to other disease states and immunological phenotypes. The validation cohort had no HLA typing available for a later analysis, so co-occurrence within that cohort was assessed over all 130 or so repertoires. Three of the identified cytomegalovirus-associated TCR beta chains were confirmed in vitro to be specific for cytomegalovirus antigens. In the study, 150 to 200 TCR beta chains were listed as associated with cytomegalovirus. A later analysis found that TCRs clustered in the first cohort also tended to co-occur in the 120 or so validation repertoires, with 94% of cluster scores above 0.

The donors were included in the validation cohort of 90 to 150 subjects, a group kept apart from the approximately 670-subject first cohort. The source of this sequence is a woman between 18 and 29 years old in good health and CMV-seronegative. Rearrangement joined TRBV7-2 to TRBJ2-7; the best D guess is TRBD1, with 6 bases matching. Sequencing was carried out using PBMCs. The CDR3 loop reads CASSFEQGPYEQYF. In nucleotides, the sequence is TGTGCCAGCAGCTTCGAACAGGGCCCCTACGAGCAGTACTTC.